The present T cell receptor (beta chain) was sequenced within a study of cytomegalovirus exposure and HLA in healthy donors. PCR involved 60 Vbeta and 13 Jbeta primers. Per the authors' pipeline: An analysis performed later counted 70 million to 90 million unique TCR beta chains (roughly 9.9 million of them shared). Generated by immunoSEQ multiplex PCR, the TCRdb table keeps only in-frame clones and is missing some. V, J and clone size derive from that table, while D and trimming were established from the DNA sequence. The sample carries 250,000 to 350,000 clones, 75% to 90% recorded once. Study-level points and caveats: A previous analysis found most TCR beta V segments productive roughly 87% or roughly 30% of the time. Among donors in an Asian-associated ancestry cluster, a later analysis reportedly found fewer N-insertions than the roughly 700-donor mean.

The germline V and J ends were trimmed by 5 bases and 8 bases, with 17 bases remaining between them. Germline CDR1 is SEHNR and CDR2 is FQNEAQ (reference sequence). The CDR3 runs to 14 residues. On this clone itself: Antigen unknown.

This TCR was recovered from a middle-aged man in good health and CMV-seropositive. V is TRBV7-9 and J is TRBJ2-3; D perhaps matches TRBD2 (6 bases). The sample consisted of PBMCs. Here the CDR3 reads CASSPDASAGTQYF. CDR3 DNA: TGTGCCAGCAGCCCGGACGCATCAGCGGGTACGCAGTATTTT.